This TCR beta chain was found in a study of control samples from healthy donors and cancer patients. This table comes from immunoSEQ multiplex PCR, and its TCRdb copy is limited to in-frame clones, with some not included. The sample shows approximately 220,000 clones, around 94% of them seen only once. The germline CDR1 and CDR2 sequences are PRHDT and FYEKMQ (reference sequence). The ends were cut back, 5 bases at V and 5 bases at J, with 10 bases in the middle. This CDR3 comprises 13 residues. The sequenced sample was blood. The V and J genes are TRBV13 and TRBJ2-1, with a tentative D call TRBD2 (5 bases). The receptor was isolated from a man aged 50 to 59 in good health. CDR3 nucleotide sequence: TGTGCCAGCAGCCCCGAGGGAGACAATGAGCAGTTCTTC. Amino acid sequence: CASSPEGDNEQFF.